The 9 T cell receptor beta chains below come from one sample, sequenced in a study of cytomegalovirus exposure and HLA in healthy donors. A multiplex PCR was run with 60 Vbeta primers and 13 Jbeta primers. TCRdb keeps only in-frame clones here, not all; method: immunoSEQ multiplex PCR. The sample holds some 70,000 clones, 70% to 80% seen once. The material sequenced was PBMCs. Every receptor here comes from a man aged 45 to 65 in good health and CMV-seronegative.

The chain carries TRBV11-2 and TRBJ1-4; 9 nucleotides line up with TRBD1. The junction had 3 bases not matched to a gene; V was cut back by 1 base and J by 0 bases. The V gene's germline CDR1 is SGHAT and CDR2 FQNNGV. The CDR3 runs to 17 residues. The CDR3 DNA is TGTGCCAGCAGCTTAGGGACAGGGGATGCAACTAATGAAAAACTGTTTTTT. Its protein product is CASSLGTGDATNEKLFF.

This clone was observed a single time. CDR3 in DNA: TGCGCCAGCAGCTTGGAGGGGCGGCTCCCTAATGAAAAACTGTTTTTT. Encoded protein: CASSLEGRLPNEKLFF. The chain couples TRBV5-1 to TRBJ1-4; the D gene is possibly TRBD1 (5 bases). Trimming removed 0 bases at V and 3 bases at J, with 12 bases between. The length of the CDR3 is 16 residues. Per germline, CDR1 SGHRS and CDR2 YFSETQ.

This clone was detected once. The chain employs TRBV5-1 and TRBJ2-2; TRBD2 aligns across 11 bases. V lost 4 bases and J lost 1; bases outside the gene matches: 6. The length of the CDR3 is 17 residues. In germline, CDR1 is SGHRS, CDR2 YFSETQ. The CDR3 DNA follows: TGCGCCAGCAGCAGAACTAGCGGGAGTGAGAACACCGGGGAGCTGTTTTTT. The encoded protein is CASSRTSGSENTGELFF.

The chain combines TRBV2 with TRBJ2-6, with D possibly TRBD2 on 5 matching bases. The CDR3 sequence is 15 residues long. Germline values: CDR1 SNHLY, CDR2 FYNNEI. The V and J ends lost 3 bases and 1 base respectively, with 7 bases between them. The CDR3 DNA reads as TGTGCCAGCAGTGATCGGGGATCTGGGGCCAACGTCCTGACTTTC. Protein sequence: CASSDRGSGANVLTF.

This clone has only a few counts. V and J are TRBV4-1 and TRBJ2-3, with a weak D call TRBD1 (5 bases). Looked up from germline, CDR1 is MGHRA and CDR2 is YSYEKL. The CDR3 loop spans 15 amino acids. Deletions cut 0 bases from V and 4 bases from J, with 11 bases between. The CDR3 protein is CASSQETARPDTQYF. DNA of the CDR3: TGCGCCAGCAGCCAAGAGACAGCCCGCCCAGATACGCAGTATTTT.

The V call is TRBV6-5, the J call TRBJ2-2; 8 bases are a match to TRBD2. The V gene end was trimmed by 6 bases and the J gene end by 8 bases; junction bases not matched to a gene: 11. Per the germline V gene, CDR1 is MNHEY and CDR2 is SVGAGI. The CDR3 sequence is 15 residues long. Here the CDR3 DNA reads TGTGCCAGCAGCCTCATATGGACTAGCTCTGGGGAGCTGTTTTTT. The encoded protein is CASSLIWTSSGELFF.

This chain links TRBV5-1 with TRBJ2-7; 7 bases map to TRBD1. This CDR3 has 15 residues. Germline V gene lookup returns CDR1 SGHRS and CDR2 YFSETQ. The J segment lost 0 bases and the V segment lost 1 base, leaving 4 bases of the junction unmatched. CDR3 sequence (DNA): TGCGCCAGCAGCTTGAATTGGGACAGCTCCTACGAGCAGTACTTC. As protein: CASSLNWDSSYEQYF.

The CDR3 loop is CASSLWSDTHEQFF. CDR3 coding DNA: TGTGCCAGCAGTTTATGGTCGGACACTCATGAGCAGTTCTTC. V and J are TRBV28 and TRBJ2-1; D may be TRBD1 (5 bases). The CDR3 is 14 residues long. CDR1 is MDHEN and CDR2 is SYDVKM in the germline V gene. V was trimmed by 0 bases and J by 8 bases, leaving 11 bases between them. Drawing the rest from reference TRBV28 and TRBJ2-1, the complete variable domain is DVKVTQSSRYLVKRTGEKVFLECVQDMDHENMFWYRQDPGLGLRLIYFSYDVKMKEKGDIPEGYSVSREKKERFSLILESASTNQTSMYLCASSLWSDTHEQFFGPGTRLTVL.

This clone is a singleton in its sample. The V gene is TRBV11-2, the J gene TRBJ2-7; 7 bases are a match to TRBD1. Germline trimming cut 5 bases from V and 7 bases from J; bases unmatched to any gene: 17. Germline CDR1 and CDR2: SGHAT and FQNNGV. The CDR3 runs to 16 residues. Written as DNA, the CDR3 is TGTGCCAGCAGCCCCGTAACCGGGGACAGCGGAACGGAGCAGTACTTC. It is translated as CASSPVTGDSGTEQYF.